These 12 T cell receptor beta chains share one sample of origin, sequenced in a study of shared clonotypes between healthy human individuals. TCRdb's copy holds only in-frame clones and misses some; the assay was immunoSEQ multiplex PCR. The repertoire consists of around 750,000 clones, with less than 85% occurring once and the leading ten covering about 1.7%. The source material was memory CD4+ T cells sorted from blood. Subset denoted: CD45RA-negative fraction. All receptors derive from a woman between 25 and 40 years old in good health.

The chain recombines TRBV6-5 with TRBJ1-4; no clear D gene. The CDR3 is 16 amino acids. Germline CDR1 and CDR2: MNHEY and SVGAGI. V gave up 0 bases and J gave up 0 bases, with 8 bases separating them. For the CDR3, the DNA is TGTGCCAGCAGTTACTCGTGGAGAGCAACTAATGAAAAACTGTTTTTT. Translation: CASSYSWRATNEKLFF.

The genes are TRBV7-6 and TRBJ1-1, with unresolved D. Germline V gene data show CDR1 as SGHVS and CDR2 as FNYEAQ. V lost 5 bases and J 4 bases, leaving 14 bases between the germline ends. This CDR3 has 14 amino acids. CDR3 nucleotide sequence: TGTGCCAGCAGCCCTAGTCAGGCCTTCACTGAAGCTTTCTTT. Encoded protein: CASSPSQAFTEAFF.

This clone turned up a few times. This rearrangement joins TRBV29-1 to TRBJ2-3, with D maybe TRBD2 (5 bases). Trimming removed 1 base at V and 7 bases at J, with 15 bases between. This CDR3 is built from 14 residues. Germline V CDR1 and CDR2: SQVTM, ANQGSEA. As DNA, the CDR3 is TGCAGCGTTGAAGTGGTAACTAGTTCTAATACGCAGTATTTT. Its protein product is CSVEVVTSSNTQYF.

The chain joins TRBV5-4 to TRBJ2-5, with 12 bases lining up with TRBD2. The V and J ends lost 2 bases and 5 bases, in that order; junction bases with no gene match: 10. Germline V gives CDR1 SGHNT, CDR2 YYREEE (reference sequence). The CDR3 has 17 amino acids. CDR3 bases: TGTGCCAGCAGCTTAGTGAAGACTAGCGGGAGCGGGGAGACCCAGTACTTC. Translating gives CASSLVKTSGSGETQYF.

The chain combines TRBV6-1 with TRBJ1-1; D not certain. CDR3 size: 10 residues. Per the germline V gene, CDR1 is MNHNS and CDR2 is SASEGT. Trimming removed 10 bases from V and 3 bases from J, with 6 bases in between. CDR3 region: CATMYTEAFF. DNA for the CDR3: TGTGCCACCATGTACACTGAAGCTTTCTTT.

The chain combines TRBV28 with TRBJ1-1, with a tentative D call TRBD1 (5 bases). The CDR3 sequence is 15 residues long. Trimming left V 1 base short and J 2 bases short, with 11 bases between. Germline values: CDR1 MDHEN, CDR2 SYDVKM. The CDR3 sequence: CASSLFEGANTEAFF. The CDR3 nucleotides are TGTGCCAGCAGTTTATTCGAAGGGGCCAACACTGAAGCTTTCTTT.

This sequence joins TRBV28 and TRBJ1-4; D is perhaps TRBD1 (5 bases). CDR3 length equals 12 residues. Germline loops: CDR1 MDHEN, CDR2 SYDVKM. V lost 7 bases, J lost 7 bases, and 10 bases lay in between. The CDR3 nucleotides are TGTGCCAGCAAGGGGTATGTTGAAAAACTGTTTTTT. It codes for CASKGYVEKLFF.

The CDR3 DNA reads as TGCAGCGCCGGGACAGGGGGCACGATGAACACTGAAGCTTTCTTT. Residues: CSAGTGGTMNTEAFF. The chain recombines TRBV29-1 with TRBJ1-1, with TRBD1 matching over 12 bases. Germline CDR1 and CDR2: SQVTM and ANQGSEA. The CDR3 loop spans 15 amino acids. Losses at the gene ends were 7 bases for V and 0 bases for J; bases not matched to a gene: 6.

The rearrangement links TRBV6-1 to TRBJ2-2, with D hard to call. The length of the CDR3 is 13 residues. The V end was cut by 2 bases, the J end by 4 bases, with 5 bases between. Germline-derived CDR1 and CDR2 are MNHNS and SASEGT. The CDR3: CASSEHLTGELFF. CDR3 nucleotide sequence: TGTGCCAGCAGTGAACACCTCACCGGGGAGCTGTTTTTT.

This clone was recorded at least ten times. The chain recombines TRBV19 with TRBJ1-3, with a possible D match to TRBD1 (6 bases). V was pared by 6 bases and J by 0 bases, with 15 bases between. The CDR3 is 16 residues long. The germline gives CDR1 LNHDA, CDR2 SQIVND (reference sequence). The CDR3 sequence: CASRPLGQLSGNTIYF. DNA for the CDR3: TGTGCCAGTAGGCCCCTTGGACAGCTCTCTGGAAACACCATATATTTT.

This clone has only a few counts. The V gene is TRBV29-1, the J gene TRBJ2-7; D possibly matches TRBD1 or TRBD2 (5 bases each). Germline assignment: CDR1 SQVTM and CDR2 ANQGSEA. The CDR3 length is 16 residues. Trimming pared 4 bases from V and 3 bases from J, leaving 22 bases between. The CDR3 loop reads CSVAILSGAKSYEQYF. The CDR3 DNA reads as TGCAGCGTTGCCATCTTGTCCGGGGCAAAGAGCTACGAGCAGTACTTC.

The chain employs TRBV28 and TRBJ1-4; D remains ambiguous. Germline loops: CDR1 MDHEN, CDR2 SYDVKM. V was clipped by 3 bases and J by 8 bases, with 10 bases between them. This CDR3 is built from 13 residues. The CDR3 spells CASSFNLWEKLFF. The DNA of the CDR3 is TGTGCCAGCAGTTTTAATTTATGGGAAAAACTGTTTTTT.